This T cell receptor (beta chain) was sequenced in a study of shared clonotypes between healthy human individuals. V lost 3 bases to trimming and J lost 5 bases, with 15 bases between them. Germline V gene data show CDR1 as LNHDA and CDR2 as SQIVND (reference sequence). The CDR3 spans 15 residues. Clones were sequenced by immunoSEQ multiplex PCR, and TCRdb holds only the in-frame ones, with some missing. Of millions of clones in the sample, approximately 95% were seen once. CD8 cells regarded as naive lacked CD45RO, were positively chosen for CCR7, and omitted terminally differentiated effector memory CD45RA+ cells.

The TCR comes from a man between 18 and 29 years old in good health. Source material: naive CD8+ T cells sorted from blood. J is TRBJ2-3 and V is TRBV19; the D is unclear. DNA for the CDR3: TGTGCCAGTAGTATTGGTTCGCCAGCCCTAGATACGCAGTATTTT. Protein: CASSIGSPALDTQYF.